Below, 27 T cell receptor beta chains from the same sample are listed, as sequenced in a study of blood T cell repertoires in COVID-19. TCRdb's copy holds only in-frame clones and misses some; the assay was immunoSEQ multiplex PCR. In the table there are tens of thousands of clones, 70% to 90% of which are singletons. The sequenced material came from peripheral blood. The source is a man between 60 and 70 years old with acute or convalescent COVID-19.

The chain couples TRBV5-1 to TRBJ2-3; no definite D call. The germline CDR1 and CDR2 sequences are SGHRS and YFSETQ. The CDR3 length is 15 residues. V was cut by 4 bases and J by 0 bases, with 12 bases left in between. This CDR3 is CASSPRRTSTDTQYF. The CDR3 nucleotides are TGCGCCAGCAGCCCCCGAAGAACTAGCACAGATACGCAGTATTTT.

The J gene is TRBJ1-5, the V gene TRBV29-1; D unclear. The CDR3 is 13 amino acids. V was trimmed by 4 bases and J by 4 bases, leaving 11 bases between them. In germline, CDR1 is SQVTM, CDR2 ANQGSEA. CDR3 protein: CSVAEKRNQPQHF. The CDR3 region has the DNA TGCAGCGTTGCGGAGAAAAGGAATCAGCCCCAGCATTTT.

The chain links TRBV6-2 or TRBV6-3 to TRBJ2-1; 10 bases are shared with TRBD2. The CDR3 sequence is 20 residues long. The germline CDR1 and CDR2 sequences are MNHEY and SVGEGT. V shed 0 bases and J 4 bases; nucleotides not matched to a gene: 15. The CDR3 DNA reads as TGTGCCAGCAGTTACTCCACTATGGGGACTAGCGTCTCACTATACAATGAGCAGTTCTTC. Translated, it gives CASSYSTMGTSVSLYNEQFF.

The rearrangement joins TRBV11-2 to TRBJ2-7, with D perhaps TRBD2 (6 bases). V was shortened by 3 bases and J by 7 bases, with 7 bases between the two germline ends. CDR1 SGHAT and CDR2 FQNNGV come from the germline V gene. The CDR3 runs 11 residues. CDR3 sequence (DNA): TGTGCCAGCAGCTTGGGGAGGGAGCAGTACTTC. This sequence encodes CASSLGREQYF.

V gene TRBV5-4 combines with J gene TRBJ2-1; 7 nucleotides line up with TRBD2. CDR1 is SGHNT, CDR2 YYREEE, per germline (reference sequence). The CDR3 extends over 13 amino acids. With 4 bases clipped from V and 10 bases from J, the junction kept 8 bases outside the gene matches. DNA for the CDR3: TGTGCCAGCAGCCACGAGAGCGGGGACGAGCAGTTCTTC. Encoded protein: CASSHESGDEQFF.

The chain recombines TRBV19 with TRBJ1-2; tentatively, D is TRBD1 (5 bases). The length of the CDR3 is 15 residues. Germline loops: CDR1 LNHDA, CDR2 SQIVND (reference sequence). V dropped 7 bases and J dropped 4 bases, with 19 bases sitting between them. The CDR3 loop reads CASMPPGLISYGYTF. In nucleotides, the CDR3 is TGTGCCAGTATGCCGCCGGGACTGATTTCCTATGGCTACACCTTC.

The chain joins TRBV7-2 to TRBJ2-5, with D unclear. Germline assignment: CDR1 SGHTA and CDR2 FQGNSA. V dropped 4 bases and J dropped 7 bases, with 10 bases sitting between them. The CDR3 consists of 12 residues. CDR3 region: CASSSSRWTQYF. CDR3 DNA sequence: TGTGCCAGCAGCTCTTCCCGGTGGACCCAGTACTTC.

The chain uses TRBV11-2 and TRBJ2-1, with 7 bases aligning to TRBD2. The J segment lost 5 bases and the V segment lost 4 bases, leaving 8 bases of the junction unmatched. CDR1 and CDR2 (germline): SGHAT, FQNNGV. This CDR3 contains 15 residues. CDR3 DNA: TGTGCCAGCAGCTCCAATCCCGGGACTAACAATGAGCAGTTCTTC. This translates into CASSSNPGTNNEQFF.

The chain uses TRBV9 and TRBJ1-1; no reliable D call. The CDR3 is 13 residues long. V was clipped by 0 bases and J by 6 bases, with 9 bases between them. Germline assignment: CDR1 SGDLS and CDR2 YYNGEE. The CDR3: CASSVVSGSEAFF. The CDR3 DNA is TGTGCCAGCAGCGTAGTCAGTGGCTCTGAAGCTTTCTTT.

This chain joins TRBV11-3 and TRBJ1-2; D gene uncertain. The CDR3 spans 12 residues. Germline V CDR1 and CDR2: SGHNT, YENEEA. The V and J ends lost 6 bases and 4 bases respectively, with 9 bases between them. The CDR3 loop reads CASSLGGYGYTF. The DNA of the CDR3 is TGTGCCAGCAGTCTTGGCGGCTATGGCTACACCTTC. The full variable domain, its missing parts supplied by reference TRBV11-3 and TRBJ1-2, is EAGVVQSPRYKIIEKKQPVAFWCNPISGHNTLYWYLQNLGQGPELLIRYENEEAVDDSQLPKDRFSAERLKGVDSTLKIQPAELGDSAVYLCASSLGGYGYTFGSGTRLTVV.

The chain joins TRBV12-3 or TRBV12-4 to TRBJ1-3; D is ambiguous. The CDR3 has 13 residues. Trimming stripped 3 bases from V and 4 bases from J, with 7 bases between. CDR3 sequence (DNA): TGTGCCAGCAGTTTCCTAGACGGAAACACCATATATTTT. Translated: CASSFLDGNTIYF.

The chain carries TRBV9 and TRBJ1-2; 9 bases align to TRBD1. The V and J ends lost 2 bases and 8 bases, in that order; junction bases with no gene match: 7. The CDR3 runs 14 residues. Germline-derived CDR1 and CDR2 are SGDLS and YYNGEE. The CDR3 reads CASSVQTGGRGYTF. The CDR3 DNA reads TGTGCCAGCAGCGTTCAAACAGGGGGCCGGGGCTACACCTTC.

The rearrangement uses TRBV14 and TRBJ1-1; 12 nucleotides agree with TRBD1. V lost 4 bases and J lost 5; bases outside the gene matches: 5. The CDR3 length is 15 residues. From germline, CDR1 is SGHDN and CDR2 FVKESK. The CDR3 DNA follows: TGTGCCAGCAGCCTCGGGACAGGGGGCCTGACTGAAGCTTTCTTT. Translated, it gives CASSLGTGGLTEAFF.

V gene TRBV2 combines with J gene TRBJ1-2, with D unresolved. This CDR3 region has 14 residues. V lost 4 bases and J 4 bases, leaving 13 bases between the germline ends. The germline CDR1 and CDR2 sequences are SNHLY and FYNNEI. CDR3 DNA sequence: TGTGCCAGCAGTGTACGGGGATCGGGCTATGGCTACACCTTC. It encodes CASSVRGSGYGYTF.

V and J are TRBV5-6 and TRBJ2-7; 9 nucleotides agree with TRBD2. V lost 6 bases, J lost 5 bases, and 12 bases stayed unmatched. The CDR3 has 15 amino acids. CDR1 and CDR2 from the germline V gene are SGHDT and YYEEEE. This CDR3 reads CASTRGGVPFHEQYF. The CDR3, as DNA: TGTGCCAGCACCCGCGGGGGGGTCCCTTTCCACGAGCAGTACTTC.

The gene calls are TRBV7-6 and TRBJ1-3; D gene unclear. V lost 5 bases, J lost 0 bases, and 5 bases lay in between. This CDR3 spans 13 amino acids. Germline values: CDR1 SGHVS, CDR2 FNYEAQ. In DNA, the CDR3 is TGTGCCAGCAGCCCCCACTCTGGAAACACCATATATTTT. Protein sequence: CASSPHSGNTIYF.

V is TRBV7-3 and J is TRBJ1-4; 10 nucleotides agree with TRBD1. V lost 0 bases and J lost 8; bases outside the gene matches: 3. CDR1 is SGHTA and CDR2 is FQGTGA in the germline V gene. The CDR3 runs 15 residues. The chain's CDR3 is CASSLTGTGDEKLFF. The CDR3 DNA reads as TGTGCCAGCAGCTTAACGGGGACAGGGGACGAAAAACTGTTTTTT. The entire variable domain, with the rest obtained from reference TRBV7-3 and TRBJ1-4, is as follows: GAGVSQTPSNKVTEKGKYVELRCDPISGHTALYWYRQSLGQGPEFLIYFQGTGAADDSGLPNDRFFAVRPEGSVSTLKIQRTERGDSAVYLCASSLTGTGDEKLFFGSGTQLSVL.

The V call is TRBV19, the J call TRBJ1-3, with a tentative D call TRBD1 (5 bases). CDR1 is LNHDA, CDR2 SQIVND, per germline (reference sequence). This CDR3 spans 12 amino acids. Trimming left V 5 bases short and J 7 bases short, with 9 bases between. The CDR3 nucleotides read TGTGCCAGTAGTCTCCGGGGGAACACCATATATTTT. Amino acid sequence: CASSLRGNTIYF.

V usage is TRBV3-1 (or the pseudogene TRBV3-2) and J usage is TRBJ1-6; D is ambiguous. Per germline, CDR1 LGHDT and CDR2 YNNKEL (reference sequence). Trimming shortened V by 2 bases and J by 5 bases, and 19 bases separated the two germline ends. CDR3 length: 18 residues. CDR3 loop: CASSQTAPAAGDNSPLHF. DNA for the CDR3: TGTGCCAGCAGCCAAACCGCACCTGCGGCCGGGGATAATTCACCCCTCCACTTT.

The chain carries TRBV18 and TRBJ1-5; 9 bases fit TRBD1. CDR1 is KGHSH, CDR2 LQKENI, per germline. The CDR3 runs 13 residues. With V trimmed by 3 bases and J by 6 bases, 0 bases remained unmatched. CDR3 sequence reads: CASSPGQGQPQHF. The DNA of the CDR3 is TGTGCCAGCTCACCGGGACAGGGTCAGCCCCAGCATTTT.

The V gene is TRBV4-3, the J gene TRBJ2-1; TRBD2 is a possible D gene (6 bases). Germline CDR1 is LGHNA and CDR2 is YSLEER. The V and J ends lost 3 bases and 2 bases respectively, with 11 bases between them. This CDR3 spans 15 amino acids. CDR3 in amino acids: CASSHGGLTYNEQFF. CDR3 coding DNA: TGCGCCAGCAGCCATGGAGGACTAACCTACAATGAGCAGTTCTTC.

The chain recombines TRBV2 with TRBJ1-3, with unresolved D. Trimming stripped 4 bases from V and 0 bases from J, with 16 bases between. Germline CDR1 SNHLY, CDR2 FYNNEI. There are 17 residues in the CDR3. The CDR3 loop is CASSATLMGDSGNTIYF. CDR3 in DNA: TGTGCCAGCAGTGCCACCCTGATGGGAGACTCTGGAAACACCATATATTTT. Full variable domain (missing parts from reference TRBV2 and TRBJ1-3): EPEVTQTPSHQVTQMGQEVILRCVPISNHLYFYWYRQILGQKVEFLVSFYNNEISEKSEIFDDQFSVERPDGSNFTLKIRSTKLEDSAMYFCASSATLMGDSGNTIYFGEGSWLTVV.

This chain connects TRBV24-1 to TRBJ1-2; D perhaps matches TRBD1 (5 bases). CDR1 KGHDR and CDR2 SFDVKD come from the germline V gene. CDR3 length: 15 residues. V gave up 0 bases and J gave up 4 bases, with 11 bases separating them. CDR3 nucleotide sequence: TGTGCCACCAGTGATTTGGGGGCAGGGCTCTATGGCTACACCTTC. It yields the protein CATSDLGAGLYGYTF.

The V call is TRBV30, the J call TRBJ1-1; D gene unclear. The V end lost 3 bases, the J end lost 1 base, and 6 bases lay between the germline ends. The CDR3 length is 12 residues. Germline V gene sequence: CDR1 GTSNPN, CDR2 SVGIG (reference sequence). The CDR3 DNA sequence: TGTGCCTGGAGGGCGGGGAACACTGAAGCTTTCTTT. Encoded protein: CAWRAGNTEAFF.

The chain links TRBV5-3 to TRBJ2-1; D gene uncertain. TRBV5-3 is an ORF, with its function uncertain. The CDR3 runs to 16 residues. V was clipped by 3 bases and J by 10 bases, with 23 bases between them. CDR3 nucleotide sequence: TGTGCCAGAAGCTACTCCACCCGGCTCTGGTCTAGGGAGCAGTTCTTC. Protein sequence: CARSYSTRLWSREQFF.

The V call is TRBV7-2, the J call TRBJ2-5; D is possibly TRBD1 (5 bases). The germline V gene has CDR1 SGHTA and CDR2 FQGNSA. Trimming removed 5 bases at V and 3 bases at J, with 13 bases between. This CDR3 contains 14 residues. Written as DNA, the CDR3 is TGTGCCAGCAGCATCGCAGGGCTCAAAGAGACCCAGTACTTC. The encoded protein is CASSIAGLKETQYF.

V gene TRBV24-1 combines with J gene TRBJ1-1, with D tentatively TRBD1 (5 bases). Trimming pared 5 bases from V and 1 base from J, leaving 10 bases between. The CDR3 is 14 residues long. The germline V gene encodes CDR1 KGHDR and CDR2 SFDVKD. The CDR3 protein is CATSGRGQNTEAFF. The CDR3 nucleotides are TGTGCCACCAGTGGTAGGGGCCAGAACACTGAAGCTTTCTTT.